Below are 18 T cell receptor beta chains sequenced from a single sample in a study of blood T cell repertoires in COVID-19. The protocol was immunoSEQ multiplex PCR, while the TCRdb copy is restricted to in-frame clones and leaves out a portion. The table shows approximately 140,000 clones, with around 89% occurring only once. Sequencing was carried out using peripheral blood. The receptors here all came from a man in his fifties or sixties with active or convalescent COVID-19.

The rearrangement uses TRBV2 and TRBJ1-2; D not certain. The CDR3 loop spans 13 amino acids. Trimming pared 4 bases from V and 0 bases from J, leaving 6 bases between. Germline CDR1 and CDR2: SNHLY and FYNNEI. This chain's CDR3 is CASSVETNYGYTF. The CDR3, as DNA: TGTGCCAGCAGTGTAGAGACTAACTATGGCTACACCTTC.

The V call is TRBV3-1 (or the pseudogene TRBV3-2), the J call TRBJ2-4; perhaps TRBD2 as D (6 bases). This CDR3 has 16 amino acids. Trimming pared 4 bases from V and 0 bases from J, leaving 13 bases between. The germline V gene has CDR1 LGHDT and CDR2 YNNKEL (reference sequence). The CDR3 DNA is TGTGCCAGCAGCCCCGGCGGGGAGGTAGCCAAAAACATTCAGTACTTC. This translates into CASSPGGEVAKNIQYF.

V and J are TRBV30 and TRBJ1-4, with no clear D. The germline CDR1 and CDR2 sequences are GTSNPN and SVGIG (reference sequence). This CDR3 is built from 14 residues. V was cut by 3 bases and J by 3 bases, with 11 bases left in between. The CDR3 loop is CAWRGGFANEKLFF. The CDR3 nucleotides read TGTGCCTGGAGGGGCGGGTTCGCTAATGAAAAACTGTTTTTT.

This chain links TRBV9 with TRBJ1-2, with D unclear. The CDR3 spans 13 residues. V shed 3 bases and J shed 4 bases, with 10 bases lying between them. Germline V gives CDR1 SGDLS, CDR2 YYNGEE. The CDR3 loop reads CASSAFVSYGYTF. CDR3 in DNA: TGTGCCAGCAGCGCCTTCGTCAGCTATGGCTACACCTTC.

The J gene is TRBJ1-2, the V gene TRBV28; D not resolved. Germline CDR1 and CDR2: MDHEN and SYDVKM. Trimming removed 3 bases from V and 8 bases from J, with 13 bases in between. The CDR3 has 13 residues. This chain's CDR3 is CASSFVRLSGYTF. CDR3 bases: TGTGCCAGCAGTTTTGTCAGGCTGTCGGGCTACACCTTC.

CDR3 in amino acids: CAISDAGGEAGNTIYF. Here the CDR3 DNA reads TGTGCCATCAGTGATGCAGGGGGCGAGGCTGGAAACACCATATATTTT. The chain is built from TRBV10-3 and TRBJ1-3; TRBD1 matches 8 bases. With V trimmed by 3 bases and J by 2 bases, 6 bases remained unmatched. CDR3 length equals 16 residues. Germline V gene sequence: CDR1 ENHRY, CDR2 SYGVKD.

The chain employs TRBV5-1 and TRBJ2-1; 8 nucleotides match TRBD2. The J segment lost 0 bases and the V segment lost 4 bases, leaving 3 bases of the junction unmatched. Germline V gene data show CDR1 as SGHRS and CDR2 as YFSETQ. The CDR3 runs 15 residues. CDR3: CASSPGGASYNEQFF. For the CDR3, the DNA is TGCGCCAGCAGCCCGGGGGGGGCCTCCTACAATGAGCAGTTCTTC.

This chain joins TRBV3-1 (or the pseudogene TRBV3-2) and TRBJ1-2; the D is unclear. V was clipped by 2 bases and J by 4 bases, with 14 bases between them. In germline, CDR1 is LGHDT, CDR2 YNNKEL (reference sequence). The CDR3 extends over 15 amino acids. CDR3 DNA sequence: TGTGCCAGCAGCCAATACACGACACAGTGCTATGGCTACACCTTC. Protein sequence: CASSQYTTQCYGYTF.

The chain employs TRBV10-3 and TRBJ2-7; the match to TRBD1 covers 8 bases. This CDR3 region has 12 residues. V lost 10 bases and J lost 4; bases outside the gene matches: 6. Germline values: CDR1 ENHRY, CDR2 SYGVKD. CDR3 coding DNA: TGTGCCACCACGGACAGGGCTTACGAGCAGTACTTC. Its protein product is CATTDRAYEQYF.

J is TRBJ1-5 and V is TRBV28; D call uncertain. The CDR3 extends over 14 amino acids. The V and J ends lost 1 base and 5 bases respectively, with 9 bases between them. Per the germline V gene, CDR1 is MDHEN and CDR2 is SYDVKM. The CDR3 coding sequence is TGTGCCAGCAGTTTATCCTTATCCCATCAGCCCCAGCATTTT. Translating gives CASSLSLSHQPQHF.

This clone was detected only a few times. The V call is TRBV21-1, the J call TRBJ1-1; the D segment call TRBD1 is taken from the table without a DNA check. TRBV21-1 corresponds to a pseudogene. The CDR3 spans 15 residues. CDR3 in amino acids: CASSKGDRGGTEAFF. The CDR3 nucleotides read TGTGCCAGCAGCAAAGGGGACAGGGGTGGCACTGAAGCTTTCTTT.

The rearrangement joins TRBV5-5 to TRBJ1-3, with 7 bases that match TRBD1. V shed 7 bases and J 0 bases; nucleotides not matched to a gene: 16. Germline lookup yields CDR1 SGHKS and CDR2 YYEKEE (reference sequence). The CDR3 is made up of 18 amino acids. The CDR3 sequence is CASSRRTETGTSGNTIYF. As DNA, the CDR3 is TGTGCCAGCTCGAGAAGAACCGAGACAGGGACCTCTGGAAACACCATATATTTT. The whole variable domain, remainder taken from reference TRBV5-5 and TRBJ1-3, is DAGVTQSPTHLIKTRGQQVTLRCSPISGHKSVSWYQQVLGQGPQFIFQYYEKEERGRGNFPDRFSARQFPNYSSELNVNALLLGDSALYLCASSRRTETGTSGNTIYFGEGSWLTVV.

This chain joins TRBV30 and TRBJ2-1; 10 nucleotides line up with TRBD2. The length of the CDR3 is 15 residues. Germline values: CDR1 GTSNPN, CDR2 SVGIG (reference sequence). J gave up 5 bases and V 3 bases, and 7 bases lay outside the gene matches. The CDR3 protein is CAWSELAGLHNEQFF. The DNA of the CDR3 is TGTGCCTGGAGCGAACTAGCGGGACTCCACAATGAGCAGTTCTTC.

The chain carries TRBV12-5 and TRBJ1-5; 7 nucleotides align to TRBD1. CDR1 LGHNT and CDR2 FRNRAP come from the germline V gene. The length of the CDR3 is 14 residues. Trimming at V came to 4 bases and at J to 6 bases, leaving 6 bases not matched to a gene. DNA of the CDR3: TGTGCTAGTGGTTCAGACAGGGTTGGTCAGCCCCAGCATTTT. This encodes CASGSDRVGQPQHF.

The chain uses TRBV19 and TRBJ2-3, with 13 bases that match TRBD2. V lost 6 bases to trimming and J lost 6 bases; unmatched junction nucleotides: 6. Germline V gives CDR1 LNHDA, CDR2 SQIVND (reference sequence). The CDR3 has 15 residues. The CDR3 protein is CASSAGLAGYDTQYF. In nucleotides, the CDR3 is TGTGCCAGTAGCGCGGGACTAGCGGGATACGATACGCAGTATTTT.

This clone was seen just once. This rearrangement joins TRBV19 to TRBJ1-3; perhaps TRBD1 as D (6 bases). CDR1 LNHDA and CDR2 SQIVND come from the germline V gene (reference sequence). Trimming removed 7 bases at V and 3 bases at J, with 13 bases between. The CDR3 runs to 14 residues. CDR3: CASIGQTFGNTIYF. Here the CDR3 DNA reads TGTGCCAGTATTGGACAGACCTTTGGAAACACCATATATTTT.

The chain has TRBV29-1 and TRBJ2-7, with D perhaps TRBD1 (5 bases). CDR1 and CDR2 from the germline V gene are SQVTM and ANQGSEA. V lost 0 bases, J lost 3 bases, and 12 bases lay in between. This CDR3 comprises 14 residues. The CDR3: CSVEDLGQGYEQYF. CDR3 DNA sequence: TGCAGCGTTGAAGACCTGGGCCAGGGCTACGAGCAGTACTTC.

J is TRBJ2-1 and V is TRBV24-1, with D perhaps matching TRBD2 (6 bases). Germline CDR1 and CDR2: KGHDR and SFDVKD. The CDR3 has 19 residues. V shed 1 base and J shed 1 base, with 19 bases lying between them. The CDR3 loop reads CATSDFGDEAGISYNEQFF. CDR3 coding DNA: TGTGCCACCAGTGATTTTGGGGATGAAGCGGGCATTTCCTACAATGAGCAGTTCTTC.